The TCR beta chain under discussion was sequenced for a study of blood T cells in healthy people across ages. CDR1 is ENHRY and CDR2 is SYGVKD in the germline V gene. The V gene end was trimmed by 1 base and the J gene end by 5 bases; junction bases not matched to a gene: 12. The CDR3 has 17 amino acids. A sample-barcoded 5' primer and a J-beta primer mix were used in a second PCR of roughly 7 to 12 cycles. Each cDNA molecule carried a tag from a template-switch adaptor that contained 12 random nucleotides. TCRdb reanalysed the 5' RACE reads using MiXCR and keeps one entry per CDR3 protein. The sample includes roughly 1,100,000 distinct CDR3 sequences, approximately 25% of them seen just once. These records were also assigned to another study, of T cells of mothers and their children. That paper notes: Thymic selection shapes TCR recombination output similarly in related and unrelated pairs. Normalized overlap was always slightly, never significantly, higher in related than unrelated mother-child pairs.

Specimen: blood. The rearrangement uses TRBV10-3 and TRBJ2-3, with 7 nucleotides matching TRBD1. The source is a girl aged 2 to 9 in good health. The CDR3 DNA sequence: TGTGCCATCAGTGAGTTCGTAGGGGGCCCTCGGAAAGATACGCAGTATTTT. This translates into CAISEFVGGPRKDTQYF.